The 16 T cell receptor beta chains in this list originate from one sample, sequenced in a study of identical twins. TCRdb independently ran MiXCR on the 5' RACE reads; one entry per CDR3 protein. The table includes some 440,000 distinct CDR3 sequences, 20% to 25% detected once. These sequences were also reported in another study, on T cells expressing NK-cell markers.

The sample taken for sequencing was CD4+ T cells sorted from blood. The source is a woman between 18 and 29 years old in good health.

This clonotype has more than one count but fewer than ten. This rearrangement joins TRBV20-1 to TRBJ1-5, with D unresolved. Deletions cut 1 base from V and 7 bases from J, with 14 bases between. The CDR3 runs to 14 residues. Germline assignment: CDR1 DFQATT and CDR2 SNEGSKA (reference sequence). The CDR3 protein is CSARVLDPAQPQHF. The DNA for the CDR3 is TGCAGTGCTAGAGTTCTCGACCCGGCACAGCCCCAGCATTTT.

This clonotype turned up a few times. The chain is built from TRBV20-1 and TRBJ1-1; D is ambiguous. Germline lookup yields CDR1 DFQATT and CDR2 SNEGSKA (reference sequence). This CDR3 is built from 16 residues. V lost 5 bases and J lost 4, with 23 bases in between. The CDR3 DNA sequence: TGCAGTGCTCCCGTCGCGGGTAGGGTTCTGGGCACTGAAGCTTTCTTT. Translated: CSAPVAGRVLGTEAFF.

The chain uses TRBV12-3 or TRBV12-4 and TRBJ1-6, with TRBD1 matching over 8 bases. The CDR3 is 15 amino acids. V dropped 3 bases and J dropped 8; count of bases not matched to a gene: 6. The CDR3 DNA is TGTGCCAGCAGTTTCGGGACAGGTCGGGATTCACCCCTCCACTTT. Its protein is CASSFGTGRDSPLHF.

J is TRBJ2-1 and V is TRBV5-1; 8 positions agree with TRBD1. Germline V gene sequence: CDR1 SGHRS, CDR2 YFSETQ. V trimming: 4 bases; J trimming: 7 bases; junction bases outside the gene matches: 10. The CDR3 sequence is 15 residues long. The CDR3 is CASSPPDRVLNEQFF. The CDR3 DNA reads as TGCGCCAGCAGCCCGCCGGACAGGGTTTTGAATGAGCAGTTCTTC.

This rearrangement joins TRBV29-1 to TRBJ1-1; D gene unclear. This CDR3 region has 13 residues. Germline CDR1 and CDR2: SQVTM and ANQGSEA. V lost 2 bases to trimming and J lost 1 base, with 8 bases between them. The CDR3 bases are TGCAGCGTTGAAAGGGCTCAGAACACTGAAGCTTTCTTT. This gives the protein CSVERAQNTEAFF. Looking up the rest from reference TRBV29-1 and TRBJ1-1 gives the full variable domain: SAVISQKPSRDICQRGTSLTIQCQVDSQVTMMFWYRQQPGQSLTLIATANQGSEATYESGFVIDKFPISRPNLTFSTLTVSNMSPEDSSIYLCSVERAQNTEAFFGQGTRLTVV.

This chain joins TRBV20-1 and TRBJ2-1; 13 nucleotides agree with TRBD2. With 6 bases clipped from V and 12 bases from J, the junction kept 5 bases outside the gene matches. The CDR3 is 12 residues long. The germline V gene encodes CDR1 DFQATT and CDR2 SNEGSKA (reference sequence). The CDR3 coding sequence is TGCAGTGCAGGGACTAGCGGGAACTGGCAGTTCTTC. Amino acids: CSAGTSGNWQFF.

This clonotype was picked up a small number of times. This chain connects TRBV2 to TRBJ2-2, with D possibly TRBD1 on 5 matching bases. CDR1 is SNHLY, CDR2 FYNNEI, per germline. Trimming cost V 6 bases and J 6 bases, with 17 bases left between them. This CDR3 contains 15 residues. The CDR3 loop is CASRWWGGAAGELFF. The CDR3 DNA reads TGTGCCAGCAGATGGTGGGGTGGGGCGGCCGGGGAGCTGTTTTTT.

V gene TRBV3-1 combines with J gene TRBJ2-3; TRBD2 matches at 8 bases. The junction had 3 bases not matched to a gene; V was cut back by 4 bases and J by 3 bases. CDR1 is LGHDT, CDR2 YNNKEL, per germline (reference sequence). The CDR3 consists of 14 residues. The CDR3 region is CASSRGGWTDTQYF. In DNA form, the CDR3 reads TGTGCCAGCAGCCGCGGGGGGTGGACAGATACGCAGTATTTT.

The chain combines TRBV20-1 with TRBJ1-1; weak D call: TRBD1 (5 bases). CDR3 length: 14 amino acids. Trimming cost V 4 bases and J 0 bases, with 12 bases left between them. The germline CDR1 and CDR2 sequences are DFQATT and SNEGSKA (reference sequence). The CDR3 DNA reads TGCAGTGCTATGGACCCGGGGGTGAACACTGAAGCTTTCTTT. Translated: CSAMDPGVNTEAFF.

This clonotype was recorded many times. The CDR3 bases are TGTGCCAGCACGATGGGAACTGCCGGGCAGTATTTT. Amino acids: CASTMGTAGQYF. The rearrangement uses TRBV12-3 or TRBV12-4 and TRBJ2-3; D gene unclear. The germline V and J ends were trimmed by 7 bases and 11 bases, with 16 bases remaining between them. The length of the CDR3 is 12 residues.

J is TRBJ1-5 and V is TRBV7-8; the D is unclear. V shed 10 bases and J shed 3 bases, with 22 bases lying between them. Germline CDR1 reads SGHVS; CDR2 reads FQNEAQ. The CDR3 runs 16 residues. The CDR3 sequence: CATAEKRQLLNQPQHF. The CDR3 coding sequence is TGTGCCACCGCGGAGAAAAGACAACTCCTCAATCAGCCCCAGCATTTT.

This clonotype was observed a few times. The rearrangement links TRBV5-1 to TRBJ2-7; D gene ambiguous. V lost 0 bases and J 5 bases, leaving 6 bases between the germline ends. The CDR3 extends over 12 amino acids. Germline CDR1 is SGHRS and CDR2 is YFSETQ. The CDR3 sequence is CASSLGVDEQYF. In nucleotides, the CDR3 is TGCGCCAGCAGCTTGGGGGTGGACGAGCAGTACTTC.

The chain joins TRBV12-3 or TRBV12-4 to TRBJ2-2; a possible D gene is TRBD2 (6 bases). The CDR3 extends over 15 amino acids. V was shortened by 2 bases and J by 7 bases, with 14 bases between the two germline ends. CDR3 loop: CASSLRRGGVGELFF. The CDR3 DNA reads as TGTGCCAGCAGTTTAAGGCGGGGCGGGGTCGGGGAGCTGTTTTTT.

This clonotype has ten or more counts. V gene TRBV12-3 or TRBV12-4 combines with J gene TRBJ1-1; no reliable D call. The CDR3 loop spans 12 amino acids. V was cut by 3 bases and J by 0 bases, with 2 bases left in between. For the CDR3, the DNA is TGTGCCAGCAGTTTTATGAACACTGAAGCTTTCTTT. Amino acids: CASSFMNTEAFF.

The chain is built from TRBV20-1 and TRBJ1-2; possible D gene TRBD1, 6 bases. Trimming shortened V by 0 bases and J by 4 bases, and 15 bases separated the two germline ends. CDR1 is DFQATT, CDR2 SNEGSKA, per germline (reference sequence). There are 15 residues in the CDR3. CDR3 sequence: CSARDLGQGSYGYTF. Here the CDR3 DNA reads TGCAGTGCTAGAGATCTAGGGCAGGGGAGCTATGGCTACACCTTC.

This clonotype was counted a few times. The J gene is TRBJ2-3, the V gene TRBV29-1; TRBD2 matches 12 bases. The trim removed 7 bases at V and 4 bases at J, leaving 12 bases unmatched. CDR1 is SQVTM, CDR2 ANQGSEA, per germline. CDR3 length: 16 amino acids. CDR3 residues: CSAVTASGGASDTQYF. CDR3 sequence (DNA): TGCAGCGCGGTTACGGCTAGCGGGGGGGCATCAGATACGCAGTATTTT.